Below, 24 T cell receptor beta chains from the same sample are listed, as sequenced in a study of vaccination effects on CD4 cells after COVID-19. TCRdb's table, derived via immunoSEQ multiplex PCR, lists solely in-frame clones and lacks some. Here the sample spans more than 45,000 clones, 76% being singletons. Cells that had been cultured for about 10 days were the source of isolated CD4+ T cells. The antigens for these receptors are not known. The sample in question was CD4+ T cells from PBMCs cultured without peptide, obtained before COVID-19 vaccination. Receptors originate from a human donor who had a prior SARS-CoV-2 infection.

This CDR3 is CASRGQGNTEAFF. The CDR3 nucleotides read TGTGCCAGCAGGGGACAGGGGAACACTGAAGCTTTCTTT. The chain uses TRBV25-1 and TRBJ1-1, with 9 bases matching TRBD1. Germline V gives CDR1 MGHDK, CDR2 SYGVNS. After removal of 6 bases from V and 1 base from J, the junction contained 0 bases not matched to a gene. This CDR3 spans 13 amino acids.

This chain joins TRBV6-5 and TRBJ1-2; D is uncertain. From germline, CDR1 is MNHEY and CDR2 SVGAGI. Trimming stripped 6 bases from V and 2 bases from J, with 16 bases between. The CDR3 spans 15 residues. As DNA, the CDR3 is TGTGCCAGCAGCGAGCCTGGGAGCGGAAACTATGGCTACACCTTC. Protein product: CASSEPGSGNYGYTF.

The genes are TRBV4-3 and TRBJ2-1; D may be TRBD1 (6 bases). V lost 4 bases and J 6 bases, leaving 13 bases between the germline ends. CDR1 and CDR2 from the germline V gene are LGHNA and YSLEER. This CDR3 region has 14 residues. CDR3 bases: TGCGCCAGCAGCCGGGAAGGACAGTCCAATGAGCAGTTCTTC. Amino acids: CASSREGQSNEQFF.

The J gene is TRBJ2-7, the V gene TRBV11-3; TRBD1 matches 7 bases. The CDR3 runs to 13 residues. V gave up 6 bases and J gave up 3 bases; unmatched junction bases: 5. Germline lookup yields CDR1 SGHNT and CDR2 YENEEA. CDR3 protein: CASRFRDSYEQYF. Here the CDR3 DNA reads TGTGCCAGCAGATTCCGGGACAGCTACGAGCAGTACTTC.

The chain combines TRBV7-2 with TRBJ2-3; D remains ambiguous. Germline V CDR1 and CDR2: SGHTA, FQGNSA. Trimming stripped 8 bases from V and 0 bases from J, with 12 bases between. CDR3 length equals 14 residues. DNA of the CDR3: TGTGCCAGCTCCCATCCGGTCAGCACAGATACGCAGTATTTT. Translating gives CASSHPVSTDTQYF.

The chain recombines TRBV4-2 with TRBJ1-1; maybe TRBD1 (5 bases). This CDR3 has 16 amino acids. Trimming removed 1 base from V and 1 base from J, with 13 bases in between. Germline V gene lookup returns CDR1 LGHNA and CDR2 YNFKEQ. The CDR3 region has the DNA TGTGCCAGCAGCCAAGGGTTACAGGAGGGGAACACTGAAGCTTTCTTT. Its protein is CASSQGLQEGNTEAFF.

The chain carries TRBV27 and TRBJ1-1; D remains ambiguous. The CDR3 has 17 amino acids. Between the trimmed V and J ends, which lost 2 bases and 0 bases, there was a span of 16 bases. Germline loops: CDR1 MNHEY, CDR2 SMNVEV (reference sequence). CDR3 sequence (DNA): TGTGCCAGCAGTTTAATTCTCCGGGCAGACATGAACACTGAAGCTTTCTTT. Amino acid sequence: CASSLILRADMNTEAFF.

This clone was observed a single time. The J gene is TRBJ2-7, the V gene TRBV3-1 (or the pseudogene TRBV3-2); 11 bases are shared with TRBD1. CDR1 is LGHDT, CDR2 YNNKEL, per germline (reference sequence). The CDR3 consists of 15 residues. V was clipped by 3 bases and J by 6 bases; unmatched bases: 7. Written as DNA, the CDR3 is TGTGCCAGCAGCCAGAGGACAGGGGGCATATTCGAGCAGTACTTC. This codes for CASSQRTGGIFEQYF.

The rearrangement links TRBV3-1 (or the pseudogene TRBV3-2) to TRBJ2-7; no reliable D call. V was shortened by 0 bases and J by 1 base, with 7 bases between the two germline ends. Looked up from germline, CDR1 is LGHDT and CDR2 is YNNKEL (reference sequence). The CDR3 contains 14 residues. In nucleotides, the CDR3 is TGTGCCAGCAGCCAAGATTGGCAATCCTACGAGCAGTACTTC. Translated: CASSQDWQSYEQYF.

This clone was detected only once. The CDR3 is CASSITSGGGEQYF. CDR3 sequence (DNA): TGTGCCAGTAGTATAACAAGCGGCGGTGGGGAGCAGTACTTC. This rearrangement joins TRBV19 to TRBJ2-7; maybe TRBD2 (5 bases). This CDR3 is built from 14 residues. The V and J ends lost 2 bases and 7 bases respectively, with 15 bases between them. Germline V gives CDR1 LNHDA, CDR2 SQIVND (reference sequence).

The chain links TRBV25-1 to TRBJ2-1; the match to TRBD2 covers 9 bases. The germline gives CDR1 MGHDK, CDR2 SYGVNS. With 4 bases clipped from V and 0 bases from J, the junction kept 4 bases outside the gene matches. The CDR3 runs 16 residues. The CDR3 is CASSAGLAGSYNEQFF. Written as DNA, the CDR3 is TGTGCCAGCAGTGCGGGACTAGCAGGCTCCTACAATGAGCAGTTCTTC.

The gene calls are TRBV3-1 (or the pseudogene TRBV3-2) and TRBJ1-3; a weak D match, TRBD1 (5 bases). This CDR3 is built from 13 residues. The V gene's germline CDR1 is LGHDT and CDR2 YNNKEL (reference sequence). V lost 8 bases and J 0 bases, leaving 8 bases between the germline ends. CDR3 residues: CASRQNSGNTIYF. The CDR3 DNA reads as TGTGCCAGCCGACAGAACTCTGGAAACACCATATATTTT.

This clone was picked up one time. The chain combines TRBV12-3 or TRBV12-4 with TRBJ1-4; no clear D. V dropped 1 base and J dropped 8 bases, with 8 bases sitting between them. The CDR3 spans 13 residues. CDR3 DNA: TGTGCCAGCAGTTTAGTCGAGACGGAAAAACTGTTTTTT. The encoded protein is CASSLVETEKLFF.

The V call is TRBV19, the J call TRBJ1-1; tentative D call: TRBD1 (5 bases). Deletions cut 0 bases from V and 0 bases from J, with 17 bases between. This CDR3 contains 18 residues. Germline V gene data show CDR1 as LNHDA and CDR2 as SQIVND (reference sequence). In DNA, the CDR3 is TGTGCCAGTAGTATAGATGGCGGCTCACGAGGGGTGAACACTGAAGCTTTCTTT. Translation gives CASSIDGGSRGVNTEAFF. Drawing the rest from reference TRBV19 and TRBJ1-1, the complete variable domain is DGGITQSPKYLFRKEGQNVTLSCEQNLNHDAMYWYRQDPGQGLRLIYYSQIVNDFQKGDIAEGYSVSREKKESFPLTVTSAQKNPTAFYLCASSIDGGSRGVNTEAFFGQGTRLTVV.

The genes are TRBV29-1 and TRBJ2-5, with D possibly matching TRBD2 (6 bases). The CDR3 has 12 amino acids. V lost 6 bases and J lost 5, with 13 bases in between. Germline V CDR1 and CDR2: SQVTM, ANQGSEA. For the CDR3, the DNA is TGCAGCGTCGATACAGGAGGGGAGACCCAGTACTTC. Amino acid sequence: CSVDTGGETQYF.

The J gene is TRBJ2-5, the V gene TRBV27, with D possibly TRBD2 on 5 matching bases. Germline lookup yields CDR1 MNHEY and CDR2 SMNVEV (reference sequence). This CDR3 has 14 amino acids. Trimming took 3 bases from V and 4 from J, leaving 12 bases between them. CDR3 protein: CASSFRLRGETQYF. DNA for the CDR3: TGTGCCAGCAGTTTTCGGTTACGGGGAGAGACCCAGTACTTC.

CDR3 DNA: TGTGCCAGCAGCGTCAGGAATACGGACACTGAAGCTTTCTTT. Its translation: CASSVRNTDTEAFF. The chain uses TRBV9 and TRBJ1-1; D unresolved. The length of the CDR3 is 14 residues. V dropped 2 bases and J dropped 3 bases, with 11 bases sitting between them. Germline lookup yields CDR1 SGDLS and CDR2 YYNGEE.

J is TRBJ2-2 and V is TRBV2; the match to TRBD1 covers 8 bases. Trimming cost V 5 bases and J 4 bases; bases outside gene matches: 12. CDR1 SNHLY and CDR2 FYNNEI come from the germline V gene. The CDR3 totals 17 residues. The CDR3 is CASSTTAGTGGTGELFF. DNA of the CDR3: TGTGCCAGCAGTACGACCGCAGGTACAGGGGGCACCGGGGAGCTGTTTTTT.

The chain links TRBV11-3 to TRBJ1-1; D gene uncertain. The CDR3 runs to 14 residues. The V and J ends lost 8 bases and 6 bases respectively, with 19 bases between them. Germline CDR1 is SGHNT and CDR2 is YENEEA. This chain's CDR3 is CASATNRWVAEAFF. DNA of the CDR3: TGTGCCAGCGCTACGAACCGGTGGGTTGCTGAAGCTTTCTTT.

The rearrangement links TRBV11-3 to TRBJ1-4; D unclear. This CDR3 spans 15 amino acids. Germline V gives CDR1 SGHNT, CDR2 YENEEA. V lost 4 bases to trimming and J lost 8 bases, with 17 bases between them. CDR3 sequence reads: CASSSLTPPREKLFF. CDR3 in DNA: TGTGCCAGCAGCTCTCTGACCCCTCCAAGGGAAAAACTGTTTTTT.

This clone has a handful of counts. The V gene is TRBV11-2, the J gene TRBJ1-2; possible D gene TRBD1, 5 bases. Germline loops: CDR1 SGHAT, CDR2 FQNNGV. This CDR3 has 13 residues. Trimming left V 5 bases short and J 2 bases short, with 9 bases between. As DNA, the CDR3 is TGTGCCAGCAGCCCCCAGGGCAACTATGGCTACACCTTC. This gives the protein CASSPQGNYGYTF.

The genes are TRBV11-2 and TRBJ2-1; tentative D call: TRBD2 (6 bases). V was pared by 5 bases and J by 6 bases, with 14 bases between. CDR1 and CDR2 (germline): SGHAT, FQNNGV. The CDR3 totals 14 residues. Here the CDR3 reads CASSPNWDSNEQFF. CDR3 sequence (DNA): TGTGCCAGCAGCCCAAACTGGGACTCCAATGAGCAGTTCTTC. Full variable domain (missing parts from reference TRBV11-2 and TRBJ2-1): EAGVAQSPRYKIIEKRQSVAFWCNPISGHATLYWYQQILGQGPKLLIQFQNNGVVDDSQLPKDRFSAERLKGVDSTLKIQPAKLEDSAVYLCASSPNWDSNEQFFGPGTRLTVL.

V is TRBV30 and J is TRBJ2-3, with 10 bases matching TRBD2. Germline lookup yields CDR1 GTSNPN and CDR2 SVGIG (reference sequence). CDR3 length equals 16 residues. V lost 3 bases to trimming and J lost 0 bases; unmatched junction nucleotides: 6. The chain's CDR3 is CAWRGKTSGSTDTQYF. Written as DNA, the CDR3 is TGTGCCTGGAGAGGCAAGACTAGCGGGAGCACAGATACGCAGTATTTT.

J is TRBJ1-5 and V is TRBV7-2; D call uncertain. The CDR3 consists of 15 residues. Germline assignment: CDR1 SGHTA and CDR2 FQGNSA. V lost 1 base to trimming and J lost 4 bases, with 11 bases between them. CDR3 DNA: TGTGCCAGCAGCTTAGACGCTGGCCTAAATCAGCCCCAGCATTTT. Translation gives CASSLDAGLNQPQHF.